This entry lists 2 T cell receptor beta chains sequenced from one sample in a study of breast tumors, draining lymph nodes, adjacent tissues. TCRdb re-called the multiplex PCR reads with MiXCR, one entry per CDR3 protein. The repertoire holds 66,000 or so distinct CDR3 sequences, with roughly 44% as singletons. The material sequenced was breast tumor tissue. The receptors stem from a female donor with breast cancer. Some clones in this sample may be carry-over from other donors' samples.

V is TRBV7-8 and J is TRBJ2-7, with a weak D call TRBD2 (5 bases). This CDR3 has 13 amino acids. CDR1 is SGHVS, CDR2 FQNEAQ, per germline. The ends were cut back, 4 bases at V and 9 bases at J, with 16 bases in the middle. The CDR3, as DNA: TGTGCCAGCAGCTCATACGGGATTTACAGGCAGTACTTC. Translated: CASSSYGIYRQYF. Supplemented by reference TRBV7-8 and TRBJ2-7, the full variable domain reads GAGVSQSPRYKVAKRGQDVALRCDPISGHVSLFWYQQALGQGPEFLTYFQNEAQLDKSGLPSDRFFAERPEGSVSTLKIQRTQQEDSAVYLCASSSYGIYRQYFGPGTRLTVT.

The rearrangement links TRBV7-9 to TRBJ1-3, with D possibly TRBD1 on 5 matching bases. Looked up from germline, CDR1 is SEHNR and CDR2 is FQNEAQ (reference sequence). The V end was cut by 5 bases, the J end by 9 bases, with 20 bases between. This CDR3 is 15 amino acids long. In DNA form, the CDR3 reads TGTGCCAGCAGCCACCAAAAAGGGACTTATAGCACCATATATTTT. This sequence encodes CASSHQKGTYSTIYF.